These 17 T cell receptor beta chains were all obtained from the same sample, sequenced in a study. The sorted Tregs were CD4+CD25+CD127-/low cells. TCRdb reprocessed the 5' RACE reads via MiXCR and lists one record per CDR3 protein. The profile shows fewer than 65,000 distinct CDR3 sequences, roughly 20% of them singletons. The material sequenced was tumor-infiltrating Tregs sorted from the breast tumor. These TCRs come from a female donor with breast cancer.

The table lists this clonotype with a few counts. The V call is TRBV6-2 or TRBV6-3, the J call TRBJ2-7; TRBD1 matches 9 bases. Germline V gene lookup returns CDR1 MNHEY and CDR2 SVGEGT. V trimming: 6 bases; J trimming: 0 bases; junction bases outside the gene matches: 3. CDR3 length: 14 amino acids. CDR3 sequence reads: CASRGTGSSYEQYF. The CDR3 DNA is TGTGCCAGCAGAGGGACAGGGAGCTCCTACGAGCAGTACTTC.

This chain links TRBV13 with TRBJ1-1; D gene uncertain. Per germline, CDR1 PRHDT and CDR2 FYEKMQ (reference sequence). The CDR3 length is 12 residues. Trimming pared 5 bases from V and 6 bases from J, leaving 10 bases between. DNA of the CDR3: TGTGCCAGCAGCCTCAGCCCCTCTGAAGCTTTCTTT. Protein: CASSLSPSEAFF.

This clonotype was picked up many times. The chain combines TRBV7-2 with TRBJ2-3, with 7 positions matching TRBD2. Trimming removed 8 bases from V and 2 bases from J; junction bases left unmatched: 10. There are 15 residues in the CDR3. Looked up from germline, CDR1 is SGHTA and CDR2 is FQGNSA. This CDR3 is CASGRGGVPTDTQYF. CDR3 DNA: TGTGCCAGCGGGAGGGGCGGGGTACCCACAGATACGCAGTATTTT. Drawing the rest from reference TRBV7-2 and TRBJ2-3, the complete variable domain is GAGVSQSPSNKVTEKGKDVELRCDPISGHTALYWYRQSLGQGLEFLIYFQGNSAPDKSGLPSDRFSAERTGGSVSTLTIQRTQQEDSAVYLCASGRGGVPTDTQYFGPGTRLTVL.

The chain joins TRBV7-2 to TRBJ1-1, with D perhaps matching TRBD1 (5 bases). Germline V gene sequence: CDR1 SGHTA, CDR2 FQGNSA. The CDR3 has 17 residues. The ends were cut back, 1 base at V and 3 bases at J, with 18 bases in the middle. The CDR3 DNA reads TGTGCCAGCAGCTTAGGAGGTCGCAGGGCGGGGTACACTGAAGCTTTCTTT. It encodes CASSLGGRRAGYTEAFF.

This clonotype was seen ten or more times. The rearrangement joins TRBV7-2 to TRBJ1-1; no reliable D call. Trimming stripped 5 bases from V and 7 bases from J, with 8 bases between. Germline assignment: CDR1 SGHTA and CDR2 FQGNSA. The CDR3 covers 11 residues. The CDR3 DNA follows: TGTGCCAGCAGCGCCACTAGTGAAGCTTTCTTT. Amino acid sequence: CASSATSEAFF.

The J gene is TRBJ2-1, the V gene TRBV2; TRBD2 matches at 7 bases. Germline loops: CDR1 SNHLY, CDR2 FYNNEI. The V segment lost 5 bases and the J segment 1 base; nucleotides outside the gene matches: 5. The CDR3 extends over 15 amino acids. This chain's CDR3 is CASSLAEASYNEQFF. CDR3 nucleotide sequence: TGTGCCAGCAGTCTAGCGGAAGCATCCTACAATGAGCAGTTCTTC. The variable domain in full, completed from reference TRBV2 and TRBJ2-1, reads EPEVTQTPSHQVTQMGQEVILRCVPISNHLYFYWYRQILGQKVEFLVSFYNNEISEKSEIFDDQFSVERPDGSNFTLKIRSTKLEDSAMYFCASSLAEASYNEQFFGPGTRLTVL.

This clonotype was counted many times. The chain combines TRBV10-3 with TRBJ1-5, with D hard to call. The length of the CDR3 is 16 residues. V was cut by 3 bases and J by 0 bases, with 12 bases left in between. The germline gives CDR1 ENHRY, CDR2 SYGVKD. CDR3 in DNA: TGTGCCATCAGTGATGGCGGATCCTATAGCAATCAGCCCCAGCATTTT. Translated: CAISDGGSYSNQPQHF.

The chain's CDR3 is CASSDSDTATNEKLFF. The CDR3 DNA reads as TGCGCCAGCAGCGACAGCGACACTGCAACTAATGAAAAACTGTTTTTT. This chain links TRBV4-3 with TRBJ1-4, with TRBD1 as a possible D gene (5 bases). The CDR3 length is 16 residues. Germline V gives CDR1 LGHNA, CDR2 YSLEER. V lost 5 bases and J 0 bases, leaving 13 bases between the germline ends.

A note on this clonotype: Compared with germline, one end of the junction differs, possibly owing to a read error. The chain couples TRBV5-1 to TRBJ1-1; 8 bases map to TRBD1. The CDR3 is 17 residues long. CDR1 is SGHRS, CDR2 YFSETQ, per germline. The CDR3 region has the DNA TGCTCCAGCAGCTTGGGTGTTGGGACAGGAGAAAACACTGAAGCTTTCTTT. This gives the protein CSSSLGVGTGENTEAFF.

Remarks on this clonotype: This may stem from a read error, because a much larger clone lies one nucleotide away. V usage is TRBV12-3 or TRBV12-4 and J usage is TRBJ2-3; 8 nucleotides line up with TRBD2. Losses at the gene ends were 5 bases for V and 5 bases for J; bases not matched to a gene: 6. The CDR3 spans 14 residues. The CDR3: CASSPHTSGDTQYF. CDR3 nucleotide sequence: TGTGCCAGCAGTCCCCACACTAGCGGAGATACGCAGTATTTT.

Points on this clonotype: The CDR3 does not end in the conserved phenylalanine or tryptophan, so this is likely a read error. The V and J genes are TRBV11-2 and TRBJ2-5, with 11 positions matching TRBD1. In germline, CDR1 is SGHAT, CDR2 FQNNGV. Losses at the gene ends were 3 bases for V and 2 bases for J; bases not matched to a gene: 5. The CDR3 is 16 amino acids. CDR3 in amino acids: CASSLRDRGLQETQYL. For the CDR3, the DNA is TGTGCCAGCAGCTTGAGGGACAGGGGGTTACAAGAGACCCAGTACCTC.

The chain uses TRBV5-5 and TRBJ2-7; D is uncertain. Trimming took off 1 base at V and 1 base at J, with 6 bases between the two ends. Germline CDR1 SGHKS, CDR2 YYEKEE (reference sequence). The CDR3 covers 13 residues. Here the CDR3 reads CASSLIGSYEQYF. CDR3 in DNA: TGTGCCAGCAGCTTGATAGGTTCCTACGAGCAGTACTTC.

Only a few counts were recorded for this clonotype. The chain links TRBV25-1 to TRBJ1-6; TRBD1 matches 9 bases. The CDR3 has 15 amino acids. Germline V gene data show CDR1 as MGHDK and CDR2 as SYGVNS. V lost 4 bases, J lost 10 bases, and 8 bases stayed unmatched. The CDR3 DNA reads TGTGCCAGCAGTGGTCCGGGGACAGGGCTCTCACCCCTCCACTTT. It is translated as CASSGPGTGLSPLHF.

This clonotype was counted many times. The V and J genes are TRBV6-6 and TRBJ2-3; D may correspond to TRBD1 or TRBD2 (5 bases each). V was shortened by 7 bases and J by 12 bases, with 20 bases between the two germline ends. The germline gives CDR1 MNHNY, CDR2 SVGAGI (reference sequence). This CDR3 has 13 residues. For the CDR3, the DNA is TGTGCCAGCACTTCAAATCCCGGGACGCTACAGTATTTT. Residues: CASTSNPGTLQYF.

Only a few counts were recorded for this clonotype. The chain combines TRBV7-2 with TRBJ2-6; 7 bases map to TRBD2. The CDR3 runs 16 residues. CDR1 is SGHTA and CDR2 is FQGNSA in the germline V gene. V gave up 7 bases and J gave up 3 bases; unmatched junction bases: 9. The CDR3 coding sequence is TGTGCCAGCAAGCGCGCGGGAGTGGGTGGGGCCAACGTCCTGACTTTC. Amino acids: CASKRAGVGGANVLTF.

This clonotype was picked up a small number of times. The CDR3 is CASSSRTEGEQYF. DNA for the CDR3: TGCGCCAGCAGCTCGCGGACAGAGGGGGAGCAGTACTTC. The gene calls are TRBV5-1 and TRBJ2-7; weak D call: TRBD1 (6 bases). The V end lost 3 bases, the J end lost 7 bases, and 14 bases lay between the germline ends. Germline CDR1 is SGHRS and CDR2 is YFSETQ. This CDR3 spans 13 amino acids.

This clonotype was detected a few times. The rearrangement links TRBV25-1 to TRBJ1-4; D is possibly TRBD1 (6 bases). The CDR3 totals 17 residues. Germline-derived CDR1 and CDR2 are MGHDK and SYGVNS. V was shortened by 4 bases and J by 4 bases, with 19 bases between the two germline ends. CDR3 sequence reads: CASSGSPWTAVNEKLFF. CDR3 bases: TGTGCCAGCAGTGGCTCCCCCTGGACAGCAGTTAATGAAAAACTGTTTTTT.